This T cell receptor beta chain was identified in a study of shared clonotypes between healthy human individuals. The CDR3 has 18 residues. Germline V gene data show CDR1 as SSHAT and CDR2 as FNYEAQ (reference sequence). The ends were cut back, 5 bases at V and 8 bases at J, with 29 bases in the middle. Assay runs were performed at deep level. TCRdb's table, derived via immunoSEQ multiplex PCR, lists solely in-frame clones and lacks some. Found here are approximately 2.1 million clones, just over 90% of them singletons; the top ten hold under 0.45%. Sample: naive CD4+ T cells from PBMCs. The subset was: CD45RA+ positively selected. This clonotype originated in a young man in good health. Some clones in this sample may be carry-over from other donors' samples. The chain recombines TRBV7-7 with TRBJ2-3; D is possibly TRBD1 or TRBD2 (5 bases each). The CDR3 DNA reads TGTGCCAGCAGCCCCTGGCCGGGCGAGGGGCTCAATGTCCGTACGCAGTATTTT. Amino acids: CASSPWPGEGLNVRTQYF.